This T cell receptor (beta chain) was sequenced in a study of cytomegalovirus exposure and HLA in healthy donors. A word on this clone: Its matching antigen is unknown.

General study results and limits: CMV serostatus was the sole immune exposure information available. A link between a missense DCLRE1C variant and TCR beta V- and J-gene trimming emerged from a later analysis. Reportedly, diagnosis of cytomegalovirus status by the classifier showed high specificity and sensitivity.

CDR3 size: 13 residues. Germline loops: CDR1 SGHDT, CDR2 YYEEEE. The ends were cut back, 5 bases at V and 8 bases at J, with 14 bases in the middle. Primers: 60 Vbeta forward and 13 Jbeta reverse. This table comes from immunoSEQ multiplex PCR, and its TCRdb copy is limited to in-frame clones, with some not included. The data show about 160,000 clones, approximately 88% seen once. This receptor was taken from a boy aged 2-9 years in good health and CMV-seronegative. The sequenced sample was PBMCs. This chain links TRBV5-6 with TRBJ2-4; unclear D gene. The CDR3 region has the DNA TGTGCCAGCAGTTCAGGAACGGATGACATTCAGTACTTC. It translates to CASSSGTDDIQYF.